This T cell receptor (beta chain) was obtained from a study of T-cell memory formation after mild COVID-19. Germline lookup yields CDR1 SNHLY and CDR2 FYNNEI. CDR3 length: 12 residues. The ends were cut back, 7 bases at V and 1 base at J, with 7 bases in the middle. TCRdb processed the 5' RACE reads anew with MiXCR; each CDR3 protein has one entry. The table has 550,000 to 650,000 distinct CDR3 sequences, approximately 15% seen once. V usage is TRBV2 and J usage is TRBJ1-1; D not certain. This clonotype originated in an adult woman who had mild COVID-19 (a few samples of this study predate the infection). Cell type and time point are not known. Sequenced material: PBMCs or a T cell subset sorted from them (not recorded which). DNA of the CDR3: TGTGCCAGCAAAATCCCGAACACTGAAGCTTTCTTT. Encoded protein: CASKIPNTEAFF.